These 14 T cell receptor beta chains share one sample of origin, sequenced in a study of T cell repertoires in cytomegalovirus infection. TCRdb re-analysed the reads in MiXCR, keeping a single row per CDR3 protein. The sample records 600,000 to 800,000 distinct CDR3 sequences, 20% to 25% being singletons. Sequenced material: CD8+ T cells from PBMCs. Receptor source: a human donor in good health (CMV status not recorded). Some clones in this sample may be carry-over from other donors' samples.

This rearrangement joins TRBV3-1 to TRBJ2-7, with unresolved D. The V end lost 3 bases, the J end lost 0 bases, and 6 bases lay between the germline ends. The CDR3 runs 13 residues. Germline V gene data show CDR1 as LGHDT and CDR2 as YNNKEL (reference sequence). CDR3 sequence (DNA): TGTGCCAGCAGCCAGGGTCTCTCCTACGAGCAGTACGTC. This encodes CASSQGLSYEQYV.

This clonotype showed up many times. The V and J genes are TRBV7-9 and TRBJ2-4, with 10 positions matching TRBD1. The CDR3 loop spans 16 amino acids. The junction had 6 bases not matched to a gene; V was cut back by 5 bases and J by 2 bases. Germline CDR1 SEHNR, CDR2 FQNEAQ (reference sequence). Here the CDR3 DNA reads TGTGCCAGCAGCCACCGGGACAGGGGACCCAAAAACATTCAGTACTTC. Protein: CASSHRDRGPKNIQYF.

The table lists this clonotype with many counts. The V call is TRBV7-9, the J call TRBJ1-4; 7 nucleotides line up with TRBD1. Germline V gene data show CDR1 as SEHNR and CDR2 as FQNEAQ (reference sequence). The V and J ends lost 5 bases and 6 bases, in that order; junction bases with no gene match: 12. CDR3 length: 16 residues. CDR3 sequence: CASSTLQGSWDEKLFF. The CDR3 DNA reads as TGTGCCAGCAGCACGTTACAGGGGTCGTGGGATGAAAAACTGTTTTTT.

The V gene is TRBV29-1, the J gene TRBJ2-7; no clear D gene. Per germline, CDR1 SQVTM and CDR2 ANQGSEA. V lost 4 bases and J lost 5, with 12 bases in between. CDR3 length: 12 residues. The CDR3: CSVVTGSHEQYV. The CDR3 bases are TGCAGCGTTGTTACTGGGTCCCACGAGCAGTACGTC.

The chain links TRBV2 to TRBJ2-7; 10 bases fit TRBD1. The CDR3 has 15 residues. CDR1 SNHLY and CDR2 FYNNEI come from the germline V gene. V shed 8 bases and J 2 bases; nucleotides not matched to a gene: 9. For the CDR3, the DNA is TGTGCCAGCCCCATCGGGGACAGGGGCCCCTACGAGCAGTACTTC. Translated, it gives CASPIGDRGPYEQYF. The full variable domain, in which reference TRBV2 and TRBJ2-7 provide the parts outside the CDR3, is EPEVTQTPSHQVTQMGQEVILRCVPISNHLYFYWYRQILGQKVEFLVSFYNNEISEKSEIFDDQFSVERPDGSNFTLKIRSTKLEDSAMYFCASPIGDRGPYEQYFGPGTRLTVT.

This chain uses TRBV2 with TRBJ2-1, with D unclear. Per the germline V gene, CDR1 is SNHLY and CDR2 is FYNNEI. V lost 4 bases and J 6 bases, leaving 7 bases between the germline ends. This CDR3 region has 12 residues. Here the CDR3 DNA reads TGTGCCAGCAGTGGCCTCGGCAATGAGCAGTTCTTC. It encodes CASSGLGNEQFF.

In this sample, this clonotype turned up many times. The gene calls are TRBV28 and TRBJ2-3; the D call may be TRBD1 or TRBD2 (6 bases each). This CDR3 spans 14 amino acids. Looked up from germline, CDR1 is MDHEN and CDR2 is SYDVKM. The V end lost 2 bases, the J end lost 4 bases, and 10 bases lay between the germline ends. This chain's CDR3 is CASSLTGAADTQYF. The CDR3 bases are TGTGCCAGCAGTTTAACGGGGGCTGCAGATACGCAGTATTTT.

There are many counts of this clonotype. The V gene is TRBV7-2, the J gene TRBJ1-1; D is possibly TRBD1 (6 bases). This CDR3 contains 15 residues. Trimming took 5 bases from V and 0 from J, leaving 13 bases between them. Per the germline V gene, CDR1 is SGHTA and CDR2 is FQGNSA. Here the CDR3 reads CASSIWTVMNTEAFF. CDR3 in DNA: TGTGCCAGCAGCATCTGGACAGTAATGAACACTGAAGCTTTCTTT.

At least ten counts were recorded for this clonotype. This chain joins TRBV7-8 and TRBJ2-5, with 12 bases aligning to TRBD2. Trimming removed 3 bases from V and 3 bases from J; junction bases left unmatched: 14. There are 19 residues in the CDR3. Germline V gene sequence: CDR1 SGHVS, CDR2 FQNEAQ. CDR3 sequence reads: CASSFPYRLAGANKETQYF. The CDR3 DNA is TGTGCCAGCAGCTTCCCTTATCGACTAGCGGGGGCCAATAAAGAGACCCAGTACTTC.

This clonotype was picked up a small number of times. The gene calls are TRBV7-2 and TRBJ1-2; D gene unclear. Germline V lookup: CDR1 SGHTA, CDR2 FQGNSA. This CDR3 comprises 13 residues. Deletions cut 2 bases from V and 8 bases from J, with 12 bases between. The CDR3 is CASSLIGRGGYTF. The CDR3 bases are TGTGCCAGCAGCTTAATCGGGCGCGGGGGCTACACCTTC.

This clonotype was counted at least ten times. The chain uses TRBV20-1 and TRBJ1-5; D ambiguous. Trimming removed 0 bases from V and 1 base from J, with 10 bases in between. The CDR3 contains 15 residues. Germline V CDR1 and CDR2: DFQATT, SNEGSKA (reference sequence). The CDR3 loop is CSARESTTSNQPQHF. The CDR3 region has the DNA TGCAGTGCTAGAGAGTCCACAACAAGCAATCAGCCCCAGCATTTT.

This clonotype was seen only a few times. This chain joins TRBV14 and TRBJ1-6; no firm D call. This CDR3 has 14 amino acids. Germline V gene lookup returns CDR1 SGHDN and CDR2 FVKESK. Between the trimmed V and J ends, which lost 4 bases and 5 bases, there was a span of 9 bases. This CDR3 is CASSPTVNNSPLHF. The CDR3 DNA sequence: TGTGCCAGCAGCCCCACAGTGAATAATTCACCCCTCCACTTT.

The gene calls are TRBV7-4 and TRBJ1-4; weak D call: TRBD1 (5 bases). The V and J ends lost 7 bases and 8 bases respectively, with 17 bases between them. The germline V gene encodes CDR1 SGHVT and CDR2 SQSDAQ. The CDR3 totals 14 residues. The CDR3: CASTSAGDAEKLFF. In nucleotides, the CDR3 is TGTGCCAGCACCTCCGCGGGGGATGCGGAAAAACTGTTTTTT.

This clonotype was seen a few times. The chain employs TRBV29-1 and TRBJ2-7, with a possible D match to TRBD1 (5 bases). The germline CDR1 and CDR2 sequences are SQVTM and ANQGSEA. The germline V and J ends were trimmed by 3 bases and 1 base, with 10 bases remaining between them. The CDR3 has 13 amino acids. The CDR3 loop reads CSVETEASYEQYF. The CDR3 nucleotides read TGCAGCGTTGAGACAGAGGCTTCCTACGAGCAGTACTTC.